Given below is one T cell receptor beta chain in context. A read error may account for a junction end that differs from germline. This entry belongs to a study of breast tumors, draining lymph nodes, adjacent tissues. In TCRdb, the multiplex PCR reads were re-called with MiXCR into one record per CDR3 protein. The sample carries 20,000 to 30,000 distinct CDR3 sequences, about 24% recorded once. The source is a female donor with breast cancer. Some clones in this sample may be carry-over from other donors' samples. The specimen sequenced was breast tumor tissue.

CDR3 in DNA: TGTGCCAGCAATCCTGAAACAGTGGGAAAACCGTTTTTT. Protein product: CASNPETVGKPFF. The chain couples TRBV6-6 to TRBJ1-4, with D hard to call. The CDR3 length is 13 residues. Germline CDR1 is MNHNY and CDR2 is SVGAGI (reference sequence).